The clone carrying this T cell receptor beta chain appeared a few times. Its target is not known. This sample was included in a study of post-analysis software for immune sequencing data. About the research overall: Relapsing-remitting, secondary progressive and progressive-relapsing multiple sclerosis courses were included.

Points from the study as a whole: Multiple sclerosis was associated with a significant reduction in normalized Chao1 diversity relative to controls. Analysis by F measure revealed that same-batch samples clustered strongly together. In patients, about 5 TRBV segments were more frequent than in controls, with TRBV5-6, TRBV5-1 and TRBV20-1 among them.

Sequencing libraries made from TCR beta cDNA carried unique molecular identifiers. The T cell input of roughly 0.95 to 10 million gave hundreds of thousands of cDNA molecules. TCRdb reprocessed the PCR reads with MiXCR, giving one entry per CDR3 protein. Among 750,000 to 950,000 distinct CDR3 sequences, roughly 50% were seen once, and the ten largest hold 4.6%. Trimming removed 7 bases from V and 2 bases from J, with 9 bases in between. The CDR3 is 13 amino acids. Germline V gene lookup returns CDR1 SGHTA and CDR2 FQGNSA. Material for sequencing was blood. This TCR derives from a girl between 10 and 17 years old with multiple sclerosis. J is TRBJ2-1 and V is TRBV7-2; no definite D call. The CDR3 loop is CASTQPPYNEQFF. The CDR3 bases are TGTGCCAGCACCCAGCCCCCCTACAATGAGCAGTTCTTC. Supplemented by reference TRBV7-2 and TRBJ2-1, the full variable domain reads GAGVSQSPSNKVTEKGKDVELRCDPISGHTALYWYRQSLGQGLEFLIYFQGNSAPDKSGLPSDRFSAERTGGSVSTLTIQRTQQEDSAVYLCASTQPPYNEQFFGPGTRLTVL.